The sequence of this T cell receptor beta chain was determined in a study of blood T cell repertoires in COVID-19. The germline CDR1 and CDR2 sequences are SGHAT and FQNNGV. The V end lost 1 base, the J end lost 5 bases, and 11 bases lay between the germline ends. The CDR3 is 15 amino acids. This clone has a single count. The method was immunoSEQ multiplex PCR; TCRdb's version includes in-frame clones alone and lacks a portion of them. Of 360,000 or so clones in the sample, around nine tenths are singletons; the top ten hold 0.95% to 1.1%. This chain uses TRBV11-2 with TRBJ1-4; D remains unclear. The origin of this receptor is a woman in her 30s who had been exposed to COVID-19. Sequenced: PBMCs or T cells enriched from blood (not recorded which). DNA for the CDR3: TGTGCCAGCAGCTTAGCGACAACTCCGAATGAAAAACTGTTTTTT. It codes for CASSLATTPNEKLFF. Supplemented by reference TRBV11-2 and TRBJ1-4, the full variable domain reads EAGVAQSPRYKIIEKRQSVAFWCNPISGHATLYWYQQILGQGPKLLIQFQNNGVVDDSQLPKDRFSAERLKGVDSTLKIQPAKLEDSAVYLCASSLATTPNEKLFFGSGTQLSVL.